This T cell receptor beta chain was sequenced in a study of blood T cell repertoires in COVID-19. The wider study: Samples representing acute and convalescent COVID-19 were sourced from the United States, Italy and Spain.

As handled by the study authors: Using reference gene primer amplification, nucleated cell counts were estimated. Produced via immunoSEQ multiplex PCR; TCRdb's table is partial and in-frame only. V, J and clone size are those of that table, while D and trimming were read from the DNA. The sample lists 150,000 to 170,000 clones, 65% to 90% occurring once. In germline, CDR1 is SGHNT, CDR2 YYREEE (reference sequence). CDR3 length: 14 amino acids. The V gene end was trimmed by 5 bases and the J gene end by 2 bases; junction bases not matched to a gene: 3. The sample consisted of peripheral blood. The sequence was collected from a woman aged 60-75 years with COVID-19, enrolled during active disease. The chain has TRBV5-4 and TRBJ2-5, with 10 positions matching TRBD2. CDR3 amino acids: CASSLAGVQETQYF. The CDR3 DNA reads TGTGCCAGCAGTCTAGCGGGAGTACAAGAGACCCAGTACTTC.